What follows describes a single TCR beta chain. What it binds is not known. The authors made each sample's cDNA in eight separate reactions. Nested amplification of TCRalpha and TCRbeta cDNA involved two PCRs of approximately 16 and 10 cycles. No DNA is given; TCRdb re-called the 5' RACE reads and lists each CDR3 protein once. In all, the sample yields 85,000 to 110,000 distinct CDR3 sequences. The data stem from a study of monozygotic twins with inflammatory bowel disease. Whole-study findings and limits: Resolution of different T cell subtypes was not achieved. Concordance status among twins (concordant versus discordant) showed no link to repertoire similarity, possibly from limited power.

CDR3 size: 15 residues. CDR1 is SEHNR and CDR2 is FQNEAQ in the germline V gene (reference sequence). V usage is TRBV7-9 and J usage is TRBJ2-2. This TCR was sampled from a human donor with ulcerative colitis or Crohn's disease, or a healthy co-twin of an affected twin (not recorded which). Sample: blood. The CDR3 sequence is CASSLAGISTGELFF.